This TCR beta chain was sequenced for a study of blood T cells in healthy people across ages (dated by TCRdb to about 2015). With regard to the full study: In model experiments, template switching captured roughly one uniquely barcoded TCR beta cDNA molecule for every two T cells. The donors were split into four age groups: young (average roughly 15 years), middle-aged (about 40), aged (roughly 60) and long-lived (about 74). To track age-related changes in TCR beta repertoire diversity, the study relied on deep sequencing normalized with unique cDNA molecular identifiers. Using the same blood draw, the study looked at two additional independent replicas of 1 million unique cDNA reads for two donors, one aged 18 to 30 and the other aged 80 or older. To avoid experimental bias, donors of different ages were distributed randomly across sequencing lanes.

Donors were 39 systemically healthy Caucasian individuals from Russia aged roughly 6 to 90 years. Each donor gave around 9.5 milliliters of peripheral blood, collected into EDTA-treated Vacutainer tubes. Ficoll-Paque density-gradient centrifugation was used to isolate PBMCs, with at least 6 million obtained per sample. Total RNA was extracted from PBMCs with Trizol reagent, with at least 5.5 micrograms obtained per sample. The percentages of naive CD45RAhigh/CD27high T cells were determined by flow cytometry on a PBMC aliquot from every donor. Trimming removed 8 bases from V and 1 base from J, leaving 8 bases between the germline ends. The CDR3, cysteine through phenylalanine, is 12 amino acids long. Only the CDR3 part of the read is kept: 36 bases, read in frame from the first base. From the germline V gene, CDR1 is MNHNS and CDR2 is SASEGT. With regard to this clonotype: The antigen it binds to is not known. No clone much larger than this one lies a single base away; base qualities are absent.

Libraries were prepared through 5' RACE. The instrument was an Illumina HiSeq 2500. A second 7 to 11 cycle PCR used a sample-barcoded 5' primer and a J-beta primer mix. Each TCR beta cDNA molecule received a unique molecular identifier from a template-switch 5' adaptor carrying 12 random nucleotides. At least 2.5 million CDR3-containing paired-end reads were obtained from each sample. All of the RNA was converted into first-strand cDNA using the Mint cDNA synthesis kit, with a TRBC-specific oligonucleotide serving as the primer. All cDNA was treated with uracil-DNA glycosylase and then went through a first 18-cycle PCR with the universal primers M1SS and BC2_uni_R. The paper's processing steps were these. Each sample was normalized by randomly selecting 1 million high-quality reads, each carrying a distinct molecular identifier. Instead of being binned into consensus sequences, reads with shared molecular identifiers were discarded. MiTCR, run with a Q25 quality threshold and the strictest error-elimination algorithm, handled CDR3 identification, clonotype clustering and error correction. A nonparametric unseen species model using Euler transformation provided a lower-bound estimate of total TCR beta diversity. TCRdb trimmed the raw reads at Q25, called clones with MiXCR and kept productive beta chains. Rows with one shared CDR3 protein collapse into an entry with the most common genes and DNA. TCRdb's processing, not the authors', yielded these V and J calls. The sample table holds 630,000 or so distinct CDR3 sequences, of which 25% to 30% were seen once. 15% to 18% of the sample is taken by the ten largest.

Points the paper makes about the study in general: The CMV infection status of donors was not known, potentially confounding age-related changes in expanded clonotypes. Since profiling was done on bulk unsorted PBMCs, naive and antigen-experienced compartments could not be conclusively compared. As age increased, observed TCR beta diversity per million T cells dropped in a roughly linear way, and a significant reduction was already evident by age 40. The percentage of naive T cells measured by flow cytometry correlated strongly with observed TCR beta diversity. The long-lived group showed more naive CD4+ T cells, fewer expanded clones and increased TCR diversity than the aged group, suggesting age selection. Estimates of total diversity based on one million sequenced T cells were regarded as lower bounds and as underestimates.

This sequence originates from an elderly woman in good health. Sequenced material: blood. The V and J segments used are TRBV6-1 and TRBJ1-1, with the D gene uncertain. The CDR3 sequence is CASGSKNTEAFF. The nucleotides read TGTGCCAGCGGGTCAAAGAACACTGAAGCTTTCTTT.